This TCR beta chain appears in the sequencing data of a study of T cell clonality in common variable immunodeficiency. Findings of the study overall: Common variable immunodeficiency TCR beta sequences reportedly had fewer deletions and N-nucleotide insertions.

This clone showed up many times. Its antigen is undetermined. The read finishes 3 residues shy of the CDR3 end, and the germline J gene is used to complete it. Trimming left V 0 bases short and J 4 bases short, with 9 bases between. Germline lookup yields CDR1 ENHRY and CDR2 SYGVKD. The CDR3 length is 15 residues. The assay was immunoSEQ multiplex PCR, and TCRdb's table has in-frame clones only and misses some. The profile covers tens of thousands of clones, none occurring a single time. The specimen sequenced was peripheral blood mononuclear cells. The chain employs TRBV10-3 and TRBJ1-4; D not resolved. The receptor's source is a human donor with common variable immunodeficiency. CDR3 loop: CAISESRLNNEKLFF. The part of the CDR3 DNA that was read is TGTGCCATCAGTGAGTCCAGGTTAAATAATGAAAAA.